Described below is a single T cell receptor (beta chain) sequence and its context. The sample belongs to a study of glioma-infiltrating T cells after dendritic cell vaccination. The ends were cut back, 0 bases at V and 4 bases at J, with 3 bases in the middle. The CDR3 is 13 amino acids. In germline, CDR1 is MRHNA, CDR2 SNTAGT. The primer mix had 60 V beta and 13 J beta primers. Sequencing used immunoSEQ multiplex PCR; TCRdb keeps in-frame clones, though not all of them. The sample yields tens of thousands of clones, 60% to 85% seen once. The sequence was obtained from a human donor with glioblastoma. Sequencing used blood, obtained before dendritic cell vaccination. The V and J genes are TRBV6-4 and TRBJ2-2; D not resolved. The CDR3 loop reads CASSDSSTGELFF. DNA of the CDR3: TGTGCCAGCAGTGACTCTAGCACCGGGGAGCTGTTTTTT.